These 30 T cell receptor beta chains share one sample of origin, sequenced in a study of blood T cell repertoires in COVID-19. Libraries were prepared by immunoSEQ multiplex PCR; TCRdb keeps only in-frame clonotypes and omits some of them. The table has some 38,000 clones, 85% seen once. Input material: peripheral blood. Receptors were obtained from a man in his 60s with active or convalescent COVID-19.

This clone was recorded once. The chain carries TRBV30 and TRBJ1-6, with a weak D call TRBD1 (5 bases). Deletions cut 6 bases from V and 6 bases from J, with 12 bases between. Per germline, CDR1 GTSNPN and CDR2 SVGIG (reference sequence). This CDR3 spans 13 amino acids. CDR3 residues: CACGHLFNSPLHF. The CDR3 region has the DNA TGTGCCTGCGGACACCTCTTTAATTCACCCCTCCACTTT.

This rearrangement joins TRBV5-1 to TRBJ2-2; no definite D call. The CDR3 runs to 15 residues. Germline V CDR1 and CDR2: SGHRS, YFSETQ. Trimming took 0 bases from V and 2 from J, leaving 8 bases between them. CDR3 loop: CASSLGHTNTGELFF. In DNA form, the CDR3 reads TGCGCCAGCAGCTTGGGACACACAAACACCGGGGAGCTGTTTTTT.

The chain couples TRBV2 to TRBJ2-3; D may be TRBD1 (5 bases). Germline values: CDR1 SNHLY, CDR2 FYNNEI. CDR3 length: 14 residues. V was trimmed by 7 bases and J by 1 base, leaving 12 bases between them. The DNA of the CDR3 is TGTGCCAGCAATATCCAGGGTGGCACAGATACGCAGTATTTT. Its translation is CASNIQGGTDTQYF.

For the CDR3, the DNA is TGTGCCAGCAGCCCACCCGGGGTCGGACAGAAAATCACAGATACGCAGTATTTT. Encoded protein: CASSPPGVGQKITDTQYF. This sequence joins TRBV7-9 and TRBJ2-3; D perhaps matches TRBD1 (6 bases). Per germline, CDR1 SEHNR and CDR2 FQNEAQ (reference sequence). Trimming cost V 5 bases and J 2 bases, with 23 bases left between them. The CDR3 spans 18 residues.

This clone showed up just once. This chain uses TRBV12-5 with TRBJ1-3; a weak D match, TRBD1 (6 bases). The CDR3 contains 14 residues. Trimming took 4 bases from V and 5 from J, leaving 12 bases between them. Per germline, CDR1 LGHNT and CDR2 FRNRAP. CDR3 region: CASGSTGNRNTIYF. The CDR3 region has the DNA TGTGCTAGTGGTTCTACAGGGAACCGAAACACCATATATTTT.

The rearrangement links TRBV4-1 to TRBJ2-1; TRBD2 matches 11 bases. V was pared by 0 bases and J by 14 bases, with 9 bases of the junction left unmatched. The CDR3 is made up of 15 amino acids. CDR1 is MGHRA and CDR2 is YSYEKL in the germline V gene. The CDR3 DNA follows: TGCGCCAGCAGCCAAGACATTACTAGCGGGAGCTGGGAGTTCTTC. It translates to CASSQDITSGSWEFF.

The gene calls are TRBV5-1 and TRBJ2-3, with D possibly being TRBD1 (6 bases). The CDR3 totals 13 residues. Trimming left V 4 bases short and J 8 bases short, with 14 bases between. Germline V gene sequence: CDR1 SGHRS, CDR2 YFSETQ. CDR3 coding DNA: TGCGCCAGCAGCCCGATATCAGGGGCTACGCAGTATTTT. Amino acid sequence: CASSPISGATQYF.

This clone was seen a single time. DNA of the CDR3: TGTGCCAGCAGTTATGGTAGCGGGAGTCTATACGAGCAGTACGTC. The encoded protein is CASSYGSGSLYEQYV. This chain connects TRBV6-5 to TRBJ2-7; 9 bases are shared with TRBD2. The junction had 7 bases not matched to a gene; V was cut back by 3 bases and J by 4 bases. CDR1 and CDR2 (germline): MNHEY, SVGAGI. This CDR3 has 15 amino acids.

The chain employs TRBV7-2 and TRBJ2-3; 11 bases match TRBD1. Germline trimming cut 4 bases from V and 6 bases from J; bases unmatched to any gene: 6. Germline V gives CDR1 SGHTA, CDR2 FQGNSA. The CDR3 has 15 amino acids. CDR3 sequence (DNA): TGTGCCAGCAGCTCAAAGGACAGGGGGCGTGATACGCAGTATTTT. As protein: CASSSKDRGRDTQYF.

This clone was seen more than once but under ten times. The CDR3, as DNA: TGTGCCAGCAGCTTAGTTAGCGGGGTCCAAGAGACCCAGTACTTC. Its translation: CASSLVSGVQETQYF. The genes are TRBV7-6 and TRBJ2-5; TRBD2 agrees at 8 bases. J lost 1 base, V lost 1 base, and 2 bases had no gene match. Germline V gives CDR1 SGHVS, CDR2 FNYEAQ. This CDR3 region has 15 residues. Drawing the rest from reference TRBV7-6 and TRBJ2-5, the complete variable domain is GAGVSQSPRYKVTKRGQDVALRCDPISGHVSLYWYRQALGQGPEFLTYFNYEAQQDKSGLPNDRFSAERPEGSISTLTIQRTEQRDSAMYRCASSLVSGVQETQYFGPGTRLLVL.

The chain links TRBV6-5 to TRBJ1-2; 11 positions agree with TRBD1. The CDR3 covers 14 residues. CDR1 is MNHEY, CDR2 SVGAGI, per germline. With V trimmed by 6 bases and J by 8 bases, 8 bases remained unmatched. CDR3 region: CASRSPGTGGGYTF. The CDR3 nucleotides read TGTGCCAGCAGGAGTCCCGGGACAGGGGGAGGCTACACCTTC.

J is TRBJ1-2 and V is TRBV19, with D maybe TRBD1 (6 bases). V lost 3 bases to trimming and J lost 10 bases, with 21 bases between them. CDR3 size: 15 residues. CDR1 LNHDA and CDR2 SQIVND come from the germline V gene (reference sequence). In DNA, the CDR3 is TGTGCCAGTAGTATGATATTGGGGGCCATGTCTCACTACACCTTC. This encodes CASSMILGAMSHYTF.

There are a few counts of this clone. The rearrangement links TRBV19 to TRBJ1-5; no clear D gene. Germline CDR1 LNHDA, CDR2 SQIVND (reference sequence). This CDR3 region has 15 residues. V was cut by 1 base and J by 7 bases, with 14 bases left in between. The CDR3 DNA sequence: TGTGCCAGTAGTATAGCACAGTCCCTTTACCAGCCCCAGCATTTT. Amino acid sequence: CASSIAQSLYQPQHF.

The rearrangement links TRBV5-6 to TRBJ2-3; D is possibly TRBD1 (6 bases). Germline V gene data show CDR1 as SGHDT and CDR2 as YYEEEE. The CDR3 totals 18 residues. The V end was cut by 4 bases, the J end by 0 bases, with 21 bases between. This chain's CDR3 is CASSLPAGDLLSTDTQYF. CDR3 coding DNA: TGTGCCAGCAGCCTGCCTGCAGGGGACCTACTAAGCACAGATACGCAGTATTTT.

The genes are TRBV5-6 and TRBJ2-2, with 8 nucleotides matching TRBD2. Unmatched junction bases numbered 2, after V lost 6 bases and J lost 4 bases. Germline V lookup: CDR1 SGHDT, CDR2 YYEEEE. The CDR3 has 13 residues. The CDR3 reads CASKAGGTGELFF. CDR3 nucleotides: TGTGCCAGCAAGGCGGGGGGCACCGGGGAGCTGTTTTTT.

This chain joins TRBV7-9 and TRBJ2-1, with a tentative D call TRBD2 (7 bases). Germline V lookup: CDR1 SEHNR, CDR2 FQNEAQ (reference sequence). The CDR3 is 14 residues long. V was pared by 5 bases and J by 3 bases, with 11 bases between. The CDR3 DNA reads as TGTGCCAGCAGCCTAGGGGGGGGCTACAATGAGCAGTTCTTC. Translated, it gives CASSLGGGYNEQFF.

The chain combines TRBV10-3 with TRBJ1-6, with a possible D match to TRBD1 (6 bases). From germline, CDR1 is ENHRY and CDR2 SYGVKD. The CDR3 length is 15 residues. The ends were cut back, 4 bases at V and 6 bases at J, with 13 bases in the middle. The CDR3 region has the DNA TGTGCCATCAGTGGATCACAGGGACCTAATTCACCCCTCCACTTT. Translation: CAISGSQGPNSPLHF.

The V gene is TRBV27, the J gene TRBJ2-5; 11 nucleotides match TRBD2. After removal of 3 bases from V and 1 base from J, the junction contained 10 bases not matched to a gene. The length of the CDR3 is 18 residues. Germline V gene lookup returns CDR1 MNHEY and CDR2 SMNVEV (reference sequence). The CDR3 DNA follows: TGTGCCAGCAGTTTTTGGGCTAGCGGGGGGCGAGTCCAAGAGACCCAGTACTTC. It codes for CASSFWASGGRVQETQYF.

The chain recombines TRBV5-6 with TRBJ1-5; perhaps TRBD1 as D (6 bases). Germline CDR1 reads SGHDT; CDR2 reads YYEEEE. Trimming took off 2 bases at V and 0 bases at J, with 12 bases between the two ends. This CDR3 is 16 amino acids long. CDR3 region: CASSFSGHASNQPQHF. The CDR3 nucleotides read TGTGCCAGCAGCTTCTCGGGACACGCTAGCAATCAGCCCCAGCATTTT.

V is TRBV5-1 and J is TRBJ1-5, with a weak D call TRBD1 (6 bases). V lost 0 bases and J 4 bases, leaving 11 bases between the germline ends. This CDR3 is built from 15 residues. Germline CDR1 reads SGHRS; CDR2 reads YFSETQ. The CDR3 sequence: CASSLGTVGNQPQHF. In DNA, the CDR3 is TGCGCCAGCAGCTTGGGGACAGTAGGAAATCAGCCCCAGCATTTT. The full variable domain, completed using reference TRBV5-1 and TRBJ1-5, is KAGVTQTPRYLIKTRGQQVTLSCSPISGHRSVSWYQQTPGQGLQFLFEYFSETQRNKGNFPGRFSGRQFSNSRSEMNVSTLELGDSALYLCASSLGTVGNQPQHFGDGTRLSIL.

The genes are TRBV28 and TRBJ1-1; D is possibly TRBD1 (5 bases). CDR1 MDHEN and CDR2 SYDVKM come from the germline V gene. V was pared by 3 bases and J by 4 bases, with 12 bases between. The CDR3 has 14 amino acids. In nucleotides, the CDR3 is TGTGCCAGCAGTTTTCCTCGGGGGGTCACTGAAGCTTTCTTT. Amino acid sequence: CASSFPRGVTEAFF.

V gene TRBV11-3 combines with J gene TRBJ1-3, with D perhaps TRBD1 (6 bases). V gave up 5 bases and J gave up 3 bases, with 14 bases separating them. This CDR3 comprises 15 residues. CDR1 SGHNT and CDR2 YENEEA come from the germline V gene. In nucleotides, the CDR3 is TGTGCCAGCAGCCCCGCTGGGGGCCTTGGAAACACCATATATTTT. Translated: CASSPAGGLGNTIYF.

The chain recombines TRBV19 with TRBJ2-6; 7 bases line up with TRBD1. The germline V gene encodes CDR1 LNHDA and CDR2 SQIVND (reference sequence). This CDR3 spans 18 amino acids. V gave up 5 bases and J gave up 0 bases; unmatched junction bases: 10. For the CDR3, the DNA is TGTGCCAGTAGTGCCCCCGGGACAGTTTTCTCTGGGGCCAACGTCCTGACTTTC. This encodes CASSAPGTVFSGANVLTF.

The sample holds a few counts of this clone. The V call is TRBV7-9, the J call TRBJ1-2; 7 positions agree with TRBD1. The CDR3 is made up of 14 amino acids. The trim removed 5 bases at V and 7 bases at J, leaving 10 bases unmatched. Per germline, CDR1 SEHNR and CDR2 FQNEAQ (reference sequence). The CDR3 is CASSPETGFSGYTF. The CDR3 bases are TGTGCCAGCAGCCCTGAGACAGGGTTCTCTGGCTACACCTTC.

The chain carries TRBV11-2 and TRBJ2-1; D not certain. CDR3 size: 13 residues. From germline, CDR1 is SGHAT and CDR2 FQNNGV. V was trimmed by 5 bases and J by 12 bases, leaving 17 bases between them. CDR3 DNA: TGTGCCAGCAGCCTAAAGCTAGTCGGAATGCAGTTCTTC. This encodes CASSLKLVGMQFF.

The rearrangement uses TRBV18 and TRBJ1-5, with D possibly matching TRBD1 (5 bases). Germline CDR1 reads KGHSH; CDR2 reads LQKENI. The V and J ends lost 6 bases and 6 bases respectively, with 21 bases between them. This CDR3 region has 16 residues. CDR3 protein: CASSARTSPGLQPQHF. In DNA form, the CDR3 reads TGTGCCAGCTCGGCCCGGACAAGCCCGGGTCTTCAGCCCCAGCATTTT.

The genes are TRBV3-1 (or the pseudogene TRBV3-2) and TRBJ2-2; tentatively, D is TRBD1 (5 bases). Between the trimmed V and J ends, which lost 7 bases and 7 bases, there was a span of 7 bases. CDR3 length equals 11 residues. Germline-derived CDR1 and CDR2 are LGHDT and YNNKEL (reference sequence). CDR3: CASKGVGELFF. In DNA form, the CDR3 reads TGTGCCAGCAAAGGGGTCGGGGAGCTGTTTTTT.

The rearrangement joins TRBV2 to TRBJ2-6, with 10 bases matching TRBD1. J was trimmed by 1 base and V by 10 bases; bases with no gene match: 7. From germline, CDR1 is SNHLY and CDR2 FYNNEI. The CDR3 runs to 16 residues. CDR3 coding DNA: TGTGCCATCTCGACAGGGGGCTTTTCTGGGGCCAACGTCCTGACTTTC. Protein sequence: CAISTGGFSGANVLTF.

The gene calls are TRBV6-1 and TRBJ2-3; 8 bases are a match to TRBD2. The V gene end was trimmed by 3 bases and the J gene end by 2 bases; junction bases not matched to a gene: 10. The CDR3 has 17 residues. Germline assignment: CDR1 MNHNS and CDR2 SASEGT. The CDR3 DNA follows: TGTGCCAGCAGTGAGGTCGGGGGGGGAGCTTTCACAGATACGCAGTATTTT. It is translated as CASSEVGGGAFTDTQYF.

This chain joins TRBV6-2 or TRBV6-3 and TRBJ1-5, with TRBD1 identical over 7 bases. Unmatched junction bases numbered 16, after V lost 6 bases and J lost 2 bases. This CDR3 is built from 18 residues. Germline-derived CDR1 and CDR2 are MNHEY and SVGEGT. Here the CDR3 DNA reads TGTGCCAGCAGCCCTCCCCCCTTCTGGACAGGCCGCAATCAGCCCCAGCATTTT. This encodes CASSPPPFWTGRNQPQHF.